This is a list of T cell receptor beta chains from one sample in a study of follicular helper T cells after annual influenza vaccination. Some clones are missing from TCRdb's copy, which holds only in-frame ones; the method was immunoSEQ multiplex PCR. Of around 7,100 clones in the sample, around nine tenths are singletons; the top ten hold roughly 0.69%. The source material was CXCR5+ CD38- circulating T follicular helper cells from blood, sampled 7 days after influenza vaccination. The source is an adult who received the influenza vaccine. Both conserved end residues are part of each CDR3. The order of the fields is CDR3 protein, CDR3 DNA, V gene, J gene, clone size, D gene. A D gene is named only where the DNA matches it firmly. Clone size is not always given. Where it is, it says once, few, many or a class for expanded clones.

CDR3aa: CASRSGTGSYEQYF
CDR3nt: TGTGCCAGCAGATCCGGGACAGGATCCTACGAGCAGTACTTC
v_gene: TRBV28
j_gene: TRBJ2-7
abundance: -
d_gene: TRBD1

CDR3aa: CASRAGLPVHTQYF
CDR3nt: TGTGCCAGCAGGGCCGGGCTCCCGGTCCATACGCAGTATTTT
v_gene: TRBV2
j_gene: TRBJ2-3
abundance: -
d_gene: -

CDR3aa: CASGGSGYEQYF
CDR3nt: TGTGCCAGCGGAGGATCAGGCTACGAGCAGTACTTC
v_gene: TRBV7-9
j_gene: TRBJ2-7
abundance: -
d_gene: -

CDR3aa: CASRSQGVSTDTQYF
CDR3nt: TGTGCCAGCAGGTCACAGGGGGTTAGCACAGATACGCAGTATTTT
v_gene: TRBV6-6
j_gene: TRBJ2-3
abundance: -
d_gene: TRBD1

CDR3aa: CAISGNRRNEQFF
CDR3nt: TGTGCCATCAGTGGTAATAGGAGGAATGAGCAGTTCTTC
v_gene: TRBV10-3
j_gene: TRBJ2-1
abundance: -
d_gene: -

CDR3aa: CASSFRRDSPYEQYF
CDR3nt: TGTGCCAGCAGTTTCCGACGGGACAGCCCCTACGAGCAGTACTTC
v_gene: TRBV27
j_gene: TRBJ2-7
abundance: -
d_gene: TRBD1

CDR3aa: CASRSSSGSTHEQYF
CDR3nt: TGTGCCAGTAGAAGTTCTAGCGGGAGCACCCACGAGCAGTACTTC
v_gene: TRBV19
j_gene: TRBJ2-7
abundance: -
d_gene: TRBD2

CDR3aa: CAHGTPSGANVLTF
CDR3nt: TGTGCCCACGGGACGCCCTCTGGGGCCAACGTCCTGACTTTC
v_gene: TRBV6-1
j_gene: TRBJ2-6
abundance: few
d_gene: -

CDR3aa: CASRRGSGNEQFF
CDR3nt: TGTGCCAGCCGTCGCGGATCAGGCAATGAGCAGTTCTTC
v_gene: TRBV11-3
j_gene: TRBJ2-1
abundance: -
d_gene: -

CDR3aa: CASTHPTGFEFYEQYF
CDR3nt: TGTGCCAGCACACACCCCACAGGGTTTGAATTCTACGAGCAGTACTTC
v_gene: TRBV6-4
j_gene: TRBJ2-7
abundance: -
d_gene: -

CDR3aa: CASSLPPLAGEVTDTQYF
CDR3nt: TGCGCCAGCAGTCTACCCCCACTAGCGGGAGAAGTCACAGATACGCAGTATTTT
v_gene: TRBV10-2
j_gene: TRBJ2-3
abundance: -
d_gene: TRBD2

CDR3aa: CASRPTGYEQYF
CDR3nt: TGTGCCAGCAGGCCGACAGGATACGAGCAGTACTTC
v_gene: TRBV5-8
j_gene: TRBJ2-7
abundance: -
d_gene: -

CDR3aa: CAITGAVGAEAFF
CDR3nt: TGTGCCATTACAGGGGCGGTGGGTGCTGAAGCTTTCTTT
v_gene: TRBV10-3
j_gene: TRBJ1-1
abundance: -
d_gene: TRBD1

CDR3aa: CASSPRGGGRSYEQYF
CDR3nt: TGTGCCAGCAGCCCGCGGGGGGGCGGGAGATCCTACGAGCAGTACTTC
v_gene: TRBV7-8
j_gene: TRBJ2-7
abundance: -
d_gene: TRBD2

CDR3aa: CASSFRGGYTF
CDR3nt: TGTGCCAGCAGCTTCAGGGGGGGCTACACCTTC
v_gene: TRBV11-2
j_gene: TRBJ1-2
abundance: -
d_gene: TRBD1

CDR3aa: CASTVNSGNTIYF
CDR3nt: TGTGCCAGCACCGTAAACTCTGGAAACACCATATATTTT
v_gene: TRBV6-1
j_gene: TRBJ1-3
abundance: -
d_gene: -

CDR3aa: CASSGRPVDTIYF
CDR3nt: TGTGCCAGCAGCGGCAGACCGGTGGACACCATATATTTT
v_gene: TRBV28
j_gene: TRBJ1-3
abundance: once
d_gene: -

CDR3aa: CASSSGEGDVQPQHF
CDR3nt: TGTGCCAGTAGTTCAGGGGAGGGGGATGTACAGCCCCAGCATTTT
v_gene: TRBV19
j_gene: TRBJ1-5
abundance: -
d_gene: -

CDR3aa: CASSPGLDYGYTF
CDR3nt: TGTGCCAGCAGCCCGGGCCTCGACTATGGCTACACCTTC
v_gene: TRBV7-8
j_gene: TRBJ1-2
abundance: -
d_gene: -

CDR3aa: CASSSRDFKNNEQFF
CDR3nt: TGTGCCAGCAGTTCACGGGACTTCAAGAACAATGAGCAGTTCTTC
v_gene: TRBV27
j_gene: TRBJ2-1
abundance: once
d_gene: -

CDR3aa: CASSPADLYNEQFF
CDR3nt: TGTGCCAGCAGCCCCGCGGACTTATACAATGAGCAGTTCTTC
v_gene: TRBV14
j_gene: TRBJ2-1
abundance: -
d_gene: -

CDR3aa: CASSFADTQYF
CDR3nt: TGTGCCAGCAGCTTTGCAGATACGCAGTATTTT
v_gene: TRBV13
j_gene: TRBJ2-3
abundance: -
d_gene: -

CDR3aa: CSAGAGETQYF
CDR3nt: TGCAGTGCGGGAGCGGGAGAGACCCAGTACTTC
v_gene: TRBV20-1
j_gene: TRBJ2-5
abundance: -
d_gene: -